This TCR beta chain is drawn from a study of blood T cell repertoires in COVID-19 (dated by TCRdb to about 2020). Describing the broader study: The collaborator samples originated in the United States, Italy and Spain and spanned the acute and convalescent phases of COVID-19. The sample metadata nearly always contained a de-identified subject ID, COVID-19 status, age in years and sex. Subjects who had been exposed to COVID-19, were actively infected with it, or had recovered from it provided the deeply sampled blood TCRbeta repertoires that made up the dataset. The prospective study material was composed of cDNA or gDNA derived from T cells, B-cell-depleted T cells, or PBMCs. The repertoires were released in a freely available public database meant as a resource for research on the immune response to SARS-CoV-2. Samples came from the ongoing ImmuneRACE study (first 160 participants) plus 1,254 subjects from 6 global collaborators. Where HLA class I and class II types were available, the types were taken from metadata supplied by the sample provider, not from assay-based typing. The investigation overall reported the following: How much clinical and demographic metadata was included differed by source and by participant, and the metadata was provided uncurated.

At one collaborating source in Seattle, patients were enrolled during active infection and were followed longitudinally through the course of disease. Collaborating institutions collected whole blood in K2EDTA tubes following their own protocols. Collaborator samples were shipped for TCRbeta analysis as frozen whole blood, isolated PBMCs, or DNA extracted from either sample type. TCRbeta CDR3 regions were amplified from genomic DNA by means of the immunoSEQ Assay, a bias-controlled multiplex PCR. In the original analysis: Nucleated cell counts per sample were estimated from amplification of reference gene primers within the assay. To quantify the absolute abundance of each unique TCRbeta CDR3 rearrangement, sequence reads were collapsed and filtered. For each sample, productive Simpson clonality was calculated by taking the square root of Simpson's diversity index across productive rearrangements. The table comes from immuneACCESS by way of TCRdb, which keeps in-frame sequences with V and J called. Part of the clones is missing from these tables; in studies checked, under half for an unresolved V gene and the rest for unknown reasons. V and J calls and clone size are as listed in that table; D and trimming were resolved from the DNA. The sample contains about 230,000 clones, just over 85% of them found a single time. The ten largest clones add up to about 9.9% of the sample.

Concerning this clone: Its antigen is unknown. Base qualities are not provided; no much larger clone lies one nucleotide away.

The CDR3 spans 13 residues, from the cysteine through the phenylalanine. Only the CDR3 DNA stays, 39 bases, in frame from base 1. The V and J ends are trimmed by 8 bases and 0 bases, leaving 8 bases between them. The germline V gene (reference sequence) yields LNHDA for CDR1 and SQIVND for CDR2. The sequence was collected from a man aged 45 to 65 with COVID-19, enrolled during active disease. The chain links TRBV19 with TRBJ1-3, with the D gene not confidently named. Material: peripheral blood. The CDR3 here reads CASPGISGNTIYF. The sequenced DNA is TGTGCCAGTCCCGGGATCTCTGGAAACACCATATATTTT.